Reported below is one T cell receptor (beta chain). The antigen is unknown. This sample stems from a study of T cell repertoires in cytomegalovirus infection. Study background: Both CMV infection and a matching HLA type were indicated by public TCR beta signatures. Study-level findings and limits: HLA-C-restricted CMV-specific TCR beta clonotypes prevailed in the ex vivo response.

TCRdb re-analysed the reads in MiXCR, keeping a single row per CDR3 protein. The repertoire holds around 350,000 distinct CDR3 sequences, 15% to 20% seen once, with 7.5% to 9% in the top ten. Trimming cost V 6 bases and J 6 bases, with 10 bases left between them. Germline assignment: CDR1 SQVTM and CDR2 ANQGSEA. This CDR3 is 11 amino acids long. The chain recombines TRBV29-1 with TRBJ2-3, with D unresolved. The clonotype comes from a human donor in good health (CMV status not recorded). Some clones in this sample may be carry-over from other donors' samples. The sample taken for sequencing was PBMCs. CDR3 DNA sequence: TGCAGCGTCCGCCCGGGCGATACGCAGTATTTT. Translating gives CSVRPGDTQYF.